This is a list of T cell receptor beta chains from one sample in a study of blood T cells in healthy people across ages. From the 5' RACE reads, TCRdb called clonotypes with MiXCR, one entry per CDR3 protein. The sample contains 900,000 to 950,000 distinct CDR3 sequences, 25% to 30% of which appear only once. The same data also went into a second study, on T cells of mothers and their children.

Material for sequencing was blood. These receptors originate from a woman between 40 and 55 years old in good health. The CDR3 runs from the conserved cysteine through the conserved F or W. A D gene is named only where the DNA matches it firmly. Clone size is not always given. Where it is, it says once, few, many or a class for expanded clones.

CDR3aa | CDR3nt | d_gene | v_gene | abundance | j_gene
CASRQTSGLYNEQFF | TGTGCCAGCAGGCAAACTAGCGGCCTCTACAATGAGCAGTTCTTC | TRBD2 | TRBV6-6 | few | TRBJ2-1
CARNHSLAGDPKLNEQFF | TGTGCCCGCAACCACTCCCTAGCGGGGGACCCAAAGTTGAATGAGCAGTTCTTC | TRBD2 | TRBV3-1 | . | TRBJ2-1
CASSLRQGKNYGYTF | TGTGCCAGCAGTCTAAGACAGGGTAAAAACTATGGCTACACCTTC | TRBD1 | TRBV12-3/TRBV12-4 | . | TRBJ1-2
CASSSMGQNTEAFF | TGTGCCAGCAGCTCGATGGGACAGAACACTGAAGCTTTCTTT | . | TRBV7-9 | few | TRBJ1-1
CSVEGTSGGTSTDTQYF | TGCAGCGTTGAGGGGACTAGCGGGGGGACGAGCACAGATACGCAGTATTTT | TRBD2 | TRBV29-1 | many | TRBJ2-3
CASSAGRMGNTEAFF | TGTGCCAGCAGCGCGGGACGGATGGGGAACACTGAAGCTTTCTTT | . | TRBV9 | . | TRBJ1-1
CAGSPTSGGSAYGYTF | TGTGCCGGCAGCCCTACTTCGGGGGGCTCTGCGTATGGCTACACCTTC | . | TRBV7-8 | . | TRBJ1-2
CASSLGDQTGDYGYTF | TGCGCCAGCAGCTTGGGTGATCAAACAGGGGACTATGGCTACACCTTC | TRBD1 | TRBV5-1 | . | TRBJ1-2
CASSVQGADGYTF | TGCGCCAGCAGCGTCCAGGGGGCCGATGGCTACACCTTC | TRBD1 | TRBV5-1 | few | TRBJ1-2
CASSQLGEQYF | TGTGCCAGCAGCCAATTAGGTGAGCAGTACTTC | . | TRBV3-1 | few | TRBJ2-7
CASSLGQGTEQFF | TGTGCCAGCAGCCTAGGACAGGGGACTGAGCAGTTCTTC | TRBD1 | TRBV6-6 | many | TRBJ2-1
CASSLEAGVNNQPQHF | TGTGCCAGCAGCTTAGAGGCAGGAGTGAACAATCAGCCCCAGCATTTT | . | TRBV7-2 | . | TRBJ1-5
CASSKERGNSYEQYF | TGTGCCAGCAGTAAGGAGCGGGGGAACTCCTACGAGCAGTACTTC | TRBD2 | TRBV5-6 | few | TRBJ2-7
CASSSYGGSSYNEQYF | TGTGCCAGCAGCTCGTACGGGGGGTCCTCCTACAATGAGCAGTACTTC | TRBD2 | TRBV6-5 | few | TRBJ2-7
CAGSSDGALGANVLTF | TGTGCCGGCAGCTCCGACGGGGCGCTTGGGGCCAACGTCCTGACTTTC | . | TRBV13 | . | TRBJ2-6
CASSLSGGEETQYF | TGTGCCAGCAGTTTAAGCGGGGGGGAAGAGACCCAGTACTTC | TRBD2 | TRBV12-3/TRBV12-4 | many | TRBJ2-5
CSVGWTNEQYF | TGCAGCGTTGGGTGGACGAATGAGCAGTACTTC | . | TRBV29-1 | . | TRBJ2-5
CASPDGPLNVLTF | TGTGCCTCCCCCGACGGACCCCTAAACGTCCTGACTTTC | . | TRBV30 | many | TRBJ2-6
CASSSTTGIEAFF | TGTGCCAGCAGCTCCACGACAGGGATTGAAGCTTTCTTT | TRBD1 | TRBV7-9 | . | TRBJ1-1
CASSPAVGGPEGTQYF | TGTGCCAGCAGCCCCGCTGTGGGGGGGCCAGAAGGTACGCAGTATTTT | . | TRBV5-6 | . | TRBJ2-3
CASSYSRTGNNQPQHF | TGTGCCAGCAGTTACTCGCGGACAGGGAACAATCAGCCCCAGCATTTT | TRBD1 | TRBV6-2/TRBV6-3 | many | TRBJ1-5
CASSFRVQPQHF | TGTGCCAGCAGTTTCCGGGTTCAGCCCCAGCATTTT | . | TRBV28 | few | TRBJ1-5
CASSSGQLRKGDEQYF | TGTGCCAGCAGCTCGGGACAGTTAAGAAAGGGGGACGAGCAGTACTTC | TRBD1 | TRBV27 | many | TRBJ2-7
CASSPTWGGELFF | TGCGCCAGCAGCCCGACTTGGGGCGGGGAGCTGTTTTTT | . | TRBV4-3 | few | TRBJ2-2
CASSQEKGVSSYNEQYF | TGCGCCAGCAGCCAAGAAAAAGGGGTTAGCTCCTACAATGAGCAGTACTTC | . | TRBV4-1 | . | TRBJ2-7
CATSRDRFFNEQFF | TGTGCCACCAGCAGGGACAGGTTTTTCAATGAGCAGTTCTTC | TRBD1 | TRBV15 | . | TRBJ2-1
CATSTVKSDGYTF | TGTGCCACCAGCACCGTGAAGTCCGACGGCTACACCTTC | . | TRBV15 | many | TRBJ1-2
CASSQGGGGKETQYF | TGTGCCAGCAGCCAAGGGGGGGGCGGGAAAGAGACCCAGTACTTC | . | TRBV28 | once | TRBJ2-5
CASSLSRTGIGYTF | TGTGCCAGCAGTTTGTCCCGGACAGGGATTGGCTACACCTTC | TRBD1 | TRBV27 | few | TRBJ1-2
CASSKGSEQYF | TGTGCCAGCAGCAAGGGTAGCGAGCAGTACTTC | . | TRBV6-5 | many | TRBJ2-7
CASSSSSSSGANVLTF | TGTGCCAGCAGTTCATCAAGTAGCTCTGGGGCCAACGTCCTGACTTTC | . | TRBV12-3/TRBV12-4 | . | TRBJ2-6
CASSLRSAASPYEQYF | TGTGCCAGCAGTTTACGGTCGGCGGCCTCCCCTTACGAGCAGTACTTC | . | TRBV28 | many | TRBJ2-7
CASSTSGASYNEQYF | TGTGCCAGCAGTACTAGCGGGGCCTCCTACAATGAGCAGTACTTC | TRBD2 | TRBV7-2 | few | TRBJ2-7
CASSLGPDRAYEQYF | TGTGCCAGCAGCTTGGGCCCGGACCGCGCCTACGAGCAGTACTTC | . | TRBV5-5 | few | TRBJ2-7
CASRQGRDSPLHF | TGTGCCAGTCGGCAGGGTAGAGATTCACCCCTCCACTTT | . | TRBV19 | many | TRBJ1-6
CAISESSDGTYEQYF | TGTGCCATCAGTGAGTCTTCGGATGGGACCTACGAGCAGTACTTC | . | TRBV10-3 | many | TRBJ2-7
CASSSQGATNEKLFF | TGTGCCAGCAGTTCACAGGGCGCAACTAATGAAAAACTGTTTTTT | . | TRBV27 | few | TRBJ1-4